This entry describes one TCR beta chain. Its antigen remains unidentified. Germline V gene lookup returns CDR1 MNHEY and CDR2 SMNVEV (reference sequence). The germline V and J ends were trimmed by 5 bases and 1 base, with 5 bases remaining between them. The CDR3 runs 13 residues. These data are taken from a study of regulatory T cells in long-lasting Graves disease. Study-level results: TRBV28, TRBJ1-2 and TRBJ2-5 were favored in persistent disease.

The time point here: newly diagnosed GD, antithyroid drugs for less than 3 months. After RNA was extracted from PBMCs, the TCR library was made from it. Library construction for TCR beta used iRepertoire HTBI primers and Arm-PCR of CDR3 regions. TCRdb reprocessed the multiplex PCR reads via MiXCR and lists one record per CDR3 protein. The data show 400,000 to 550,000 distinct CDR3 sequences, about 16% seen once. This sample also belongs to another study, concerning T cells in Graves' hyperthyroidism and ophthalmopathy.

This specimen consisted of peripheral blood mononuclear cells (PBMCs), obtained at new diagnosis, from a patient treated with antithyroid drugs. The source of this sequence is a woman aged 30 to 39 with Graves disease. This chain uses TRBV27 with TRBJ2-2; D is uncertain. CDR3 DNA: TGTGCCAGCAGTGCTATGAACACCGGGGAGCTGTTTTTT. It is translated as CASSAMNTGELFF.